This TCR beta chain was recovered during a study of T cell responses to AZD1222 COVID-19 vaccine. Overall study findings and caveats: Along spike, vaccine-associated CD4 TCRs were found throughout, with dominance at 160-218 and 743-854. AZD1222 recipients seropositive at baseline numbered only five or six. Repertoire sampling happened only post peak T cell response.

CDR3 length: 14 amino acids. Germline CDR1 reads SGHAT; CDR2 reads FQNNGV. The V end was cut by 6 bases, the J end by 5 bases, with 15 bases between. The data were produced by immunoSEQ multiplex PCR, yet TCRdb's version contains in-frame clones alone and is incomplete. The data hold approximately 110,000 clones, with about 85% observed a single time. Details on this clone: Its antigen is not known.

The chain couples TRBV11-2 to TRBJ2-3; D is unclear. The receptor was derived from an adult in good health. The sequencing used peripheral blood, collected on day 0 of AZD1222 vaccination. CDR3: CASSPGPVGDTQYF. In nucleotides, the CDR3 is TGTGCCAGCAGTCCTGGACCGGTAGGAGATACGCAGTATTTT.